This is a list of T cell receptor beta chains from one sample in a study of T cell responses to AZD1222 COVID-19 vaccine. Data came from immunoSEQ multiplex PCR; TCRdb stores just in-frame clones and leaves some out. Of 120,000 or so clones listed, over 80% are singletons. Sequences were derived from peripheral blood, sampled on day 0 of AZD1222 vaccination. All receptors derive from an adult in good health. Both conserved end residues are part of each CDR3. The order of the fields is V gene, D gene, clone size, J gene, CDR3 protein, CDR3 DNA. D genes are given only for firm matches. Size is omitted from some rows. Given values are once, few, many or a class for expanded clones.

V: TRBV19
D: TRBD1
size: -
J: TRBJ1-5
CDR3: CASSMTGYNQPQHF
DNA: TGTGCCAGTAGTATGACAGGGTACAATCAGCCCCAGCATTTT

V: TRBV15
D: -
size: -
J: TRBJ1-5
CDR3: CATSRDRANQPQHF
DNA: TGTGCCACCAGCAGAGATAGGGCGAATCAGCCCCAGCATTTT

V: TRBV11-3
D: TRBD2
size: -
J: TRBJ2-1
CDR3: CASSTGLAEGWGSSYNEQFF
DNA: TGTGCCAGCAGCACCGGACTAGCGGAGGGATGGGGGAGCTCCTACAATGAGCAGTTCTTC

V: TRBV6-6
D: -
size: -
J: TRBJ1-3
CDR3: CASGITEAGNTIYF
DNA: TGTGCCAGCGGGATTACAGAAGCTGGAAACACCATATATTTT

V: TRBV25-1
D: -
size: -
J: TRBJ2-7
CDR3: CASSEYKTYEQYF
DNA: TGTGCCAGCAGTGAGTACAAGACCTACGAGCAGTACTTC

V: TRBV11-1
D: TRBD1
size: -
J: TRBJ2-2
CDR3: CASSPRTGENTGELFF
DNA: TGTGCCAGCAGCCCCCGGACAGGGGAGAACACCGGGGAGCTGTTTTTT

V: TRBV6-5
D: TRBD1
size: -
J: TRBJ2-2
CDR3: CASRRTGGSGELFF
DNA: TGTGCCAGCAGACGGACAGGGGGTAGCGGGGAGCTGTTTTTT

V: TRBV3-1/TRBV3-2
D: TRBD2
size: -
J: TRBJ2-2
CDR3: CASSSLAITGELFF
DNA: TGTGCCAGCAGCTCACTAGCGATTACCGGGGAGCTGTTTTTT

V: TRBV6-4
D: TRBD1
size: -
J: TRBJ2-3
CDR3: CASSDSSGGVDTQYF
DNA: TGTGCCAGCAGTGACTCATCAGGGGGCGTTGATACGCAGTATTTT

V: TRBV28
D: -
size: -
J: TRBJ1-5
CDR3: CASSVGGRSNQPQHF
DNA: TGTGCCAGCAGTGTGGGGGGGAGATCGAATCAGCCCCAGCATTTT

V: TRBV11-3
D: TRBD1
size: -
J: TRBJ2-7
CDR3: CASSPPPTGGFYEQYF
DNA: TGTGCCAGCAGCCCACCGCCCACAGGGGGCTTCTACGAGCAGTACTTC

V: TRBV11-2
D: TRBD2
size: -
J: TRBJ2-6
CDR3: CASSVREGPGVTGANVLTF
DNA: TGTGCCAGCAGCGTACGGGAGGGCCCCGGAGTTACTGGGGCCAACGTCCTGACTTTC

V: TRBV19
D: -
size: -
J: TRBJ1-2
CDR3: CASSIRSSGYGYTF
DNA: TGTGCCAGTAGTATAAGATCCTCAGGGTATGGCTACACCTTC

V: TRBV18
D: -
size: -
J: TRBJ2-5
CDR3: CASSPPSKETQYF
DNA: TGTGCCAGCTCACCACCATCCAAAGAGACCCAGTACTTC

V: TRBV7-2
D: TRBD1
size: -
J: TRBJ1-4
CDR3: CASSLALIGGGEKLFF
DNA: TGTGCCAGCAGCTTGGCTCTTATAGGGGGCGGTGAAAAACTGTTTTTT

V: TRBV5-1
D: -
size: -
J: TRBJ2-1
CDR3: CASSLDFRSSYNEQFF
DNA: TGCGCCAGCAGCTTGGACTTCCGTAGCTCCTACAATGAGCAGTTCTTC

V: TRBV5-4
D: -
size: -
J: TRBJ1-2
CDR3: CASSLEAGNYGYTF
DNA: TGTGCCAGCAGCTTGGAGGCAGGCAACTATGGCTACACCTTC

V: TRBV11-3
D: -
size: -
J: TRBJ1-6
CDR3: CASSRRAGDNSPLHF
DNA: TGTGCCAGCAGCCGGCGGGCAGGGGACAATTCACCCCTCCACTTT

V: TRBV27
D: TRBD1
size: once
J: TRBJ1-2
CDR3: CASSSPGTGSDYGYTF
DNA: TGTGCCAGCAGTTCCCCGGGGACAGGTAGTGACTATGGCTACACCTTC

V: TRBV6-5
D: -
size: -
J: TRBJ1-3
CDR3: CASSSWGEARGNTIYF
DNA: TGTGCCAGCAGTTCCTGGGGGGAGGCGAGAGGAAACACCATATATTTT

V: TRBV25-1
D: -
size: -
J: TRBJ2-3
CDR3: CASSDARGTDTQYF
DNA: TGTGCCAGCAGTGATGCACGCGGGACAGATACGCAGTATTTT

V: TRBV30
D: -
size: -
J: TRBJ2-2
CDR3: CAWSAGTNTGELFF
DNA: TGTGCCTGGAGTGCCGGGACCAACACCGGGGAGCTGTTTTTT

V: TRBV23-1
D: -
size: -
J: TRBJ1-2
CDR3: CASSQSLSGGWRIYGYTF
DNA: TGCGCCAGCAGTCAATCCCTCTCAGGAGGGTGGCGGATCTATGGCTACACCTTC

V: TRBV27
D: -
size: -
J: TRBJ1-3
CDR3: CASSFGGGGTIYF
DNA: TGTGCCAGCAGTTTTGGGGGTGGGGGCACCATATATTTT

V: TRBV9
D: TRBD1
size: -
J: TRBJ1-1
CDR3: CASSPWGDSMNTEAFF
DNA: TGTGCCAGCAGCCCCTGGGGGGACAGCATGAACACTGAAGCTTTCTTT

V: TRBV7-8
D: -
size: -
J: TRBJ2-7
CDR3: CASSLGGGVSSYEQYF
DNA: TGTGCCAGCAGCTTAGGGGGGGGCGTGAGCTCCTACGAGCAGTACTTC

V: TRBV27
D: -
size: few
J: TRBJ1-2
CDR3: CASRLSGVDGYTF
DNA: TGTGCCAGCAGGCTGTCAGGGGTAGATGGCTACACCTTC

V: TRBV6-5
D: -
size: -
J: TRBJ1-2
CDR3: CASIRDPSFYGYTF
DNA: TGTGCCAGCATTCGGGACCCCTCATTCTATGGCTACACCTTC

V: TRBV6-4
D: TRBD2
size: -
J: TRBJ2-7
CDR3: CASSDAGEGRNYEQYF
DNA: TGTGCCAGCAGTGACGCTGGGGAGGGGAGGAACTACGAGCAGTACTTC

V: TRBV3-1/TRBV3-2
D: TRBD1
size: -
J: TRBJ2-5
CDR3: CASSPEYRGLGTTQYF
DNA: TGTGCCAGCAGCCCGGAATACAGGGGGCTAGGAACGACCCAGTACTTC

V: TRBV5-1
D: -
size: -
J: TRBJ2-5
CDR3: CASSGTAARETQYF
DNA: TGCGCCAGCAGCGGCACGGCTGCCCGGGAGACCCAGTACTTC

V: TRBV19
D: -
size: -
J: TRBJ1-4
CDR3: CASSRLNRENEKLFF
DNA: TGTGCCAGTAGTCGACTAAACCGGGAAAATGAAAAACTGTTTTTT

V: TRBV18
D: -
size: -
J: TRBJ1-1
CDR3: CASSPPETVTEAFF
DNA: TGTGCCAGCTCACCACCTGAGACAGTCACTGAAGCTTTCTTT

V: TRBV25-1
D: -
size: few
J: TRBJ2-7
CDR3: CASSDRFYEQYF
DNA: TGTGCCAGCAGTGACCGATTTTACGAGCAGTACTTC

V: TRBV18
D: -
size: -
J: TRBJ1-5
CDR3: CASSLIPSNQPQHF
DNA: TGTGCCAGCTCACTAATACCTAGCAATCAGCCCCAGCATTTT

V: TRBV9
D: TRBD1
size: -
J: TRBJ2-7
CDR3: CASSWTGDSYEQYF
DNA: TGTGCCAGCAGCTGGACAGGCGACTCCTACGAGCAGTACTTC

V: TRBV11-2
D: TRBD2
size: -
J: TRBJ2-5
CDR3: CASSSPGTAGRETQYF
DNA: TGTGCCAGCAGCTCGCCCGGGACGGCCGGGAGGGAGACCCAGTACTTC

V: TRBV19
D: TRBD1
size: -
J: TRBJ1-1
CDR3: CASSNRDRGGVSTEAFF
DNA: TGTGCCAGTAGTAACCGGGACAGGGGGGGAGTAAGCACTGAAGCTTTCTTT

V: TRBV5-6
D: -
size: -
J: TRBJ1-5
CDR3: CASSFGDQPQHF
DNA: TGTGCCAGCAGCTTTGGGGATCAGCCCCAGCATTTT

V: TRBV19
D: -
size: -
J: TRBJ2-7
CDR3: CASSSASYEQYF
DNA: TGTGCCAGTAGTAGCGCATCGTACGAGCAGTACTTC

V: TRBV6-5
D: -
size: -
J: TRBJ1-6
CDR3: CASRSQGGNSPLHF
DNA: TGTGCCAGCAGGTCACAGGGAGGTAATTCACCCCTCCACTTT

V: TRBV5-1
D: -
size: -
J: TRBJ1-4
CDR3: CASSYQGNIEEKLFF
DNA: TGCGCCAGCAGTTATCAGGGGAATATTGAAGAAAAACTGTTTTTT

V: TRBV6-1
D: -
size: few
J: TRBJ1-2
CDR3: CASSEAGNYGYTF
DNA: TGTGCCAGCAGTGAAGCAGGGAACTATGGCTACACCTTC

V: TRBV5-1
D: TRBD1
size: -
J: TRBJ1-5
CDR3: CASSLFVRTGGADGQPQHF
DNA: TGCGCCAGCAGCTTGTTTGTAAGGACAGGGGGCGCGGATGGCCAGCCCCAGCATTTT

V: TRBV6-4
D: TRBD1
size: -
J: TRBJ2-5
CDR3: CASSAPRDRYAETQYF
DNA: TGTGCCAGCAGTGCCCCGAGGGACAGGTATGCGGAGACCCAGTACTTC

V: TRBV18
D: -
size: once
J: TRBJ1-3
CDR3: CASSPGPTSSGNTIYF
DNA: TGTGCCAGCTCTCCAGGACCGACCAGCTCTGGAAACACCATATATTTT

V: TRBV7-2
D: -
size: -
J: TRBJ2-5
CDR3: CASSFIKQETQYF
DNA: TGTGCCAGCAGCTTCATTAAGCAAGAGACCCAGTACTTC

V: TRBV7-8
D: -
size: once
J: TRBJ1-2
CDR3: CASSLGEGRSYYGYTF
DNA: TGTGCCAGCAGCTTAGGGGAAGGGAGGAGTTACTATGGCTACACCTTC

V: TRBV4-1
D: -
size: -
J: TRBJ1-5
CDR3: CASSLGRTGQPQHF
DNA: TGCGCCAGCAGTTTGGGGCGGACGGGTCAGCCCCAGCATTTT

V: TRBV15
D: -
size: -
J: TRBJ2-2
CDR3: CATSRPPAGRNTGELFF
DNA: TGTGCCACCAGCAGACCCCCGGCAGGGAGGAACACCGGGGAGCTGTTTTTT

V: TRBV6-4
D: -
size: once
J: TRBJ2-7
CDR3: CASSDWRGHEQYF
DNA: TGTGCCAGCAGTGACTGGCGGGGCCACGAGCAGTACTTC

V: TRBV19
D: -
size: once
J: TRBJ1-2
CDR3: CASSRSDAGLGGYTF
DNA: TGTGCCAGTAGCAGAAGTGACGCGGGCCTGGGTGGCTACACCTTC

V: TRBV7-9
D: -
size: once
J: TRBJ2-1
CDR3: CASSLQGGYVNEQFF
DNA: TGTGCCAGCAGCTTACAGGGGGGATACGTCAATGAGCAGTTCTTC

V: TRBV2
D: TRBD1
size: -
J: TRBJ2-7
CDR3: CASSAQGMMGEQYF
DNA: TGTGCCAGCAGTGCACAGGGGATGATGGGCGAGCAGTACTTC

V: TRBV11-3
D: TRBD1
size: -
J: TRBJ1-2
CDR3: CASSSGQVNYGYTF
DNA: TGTGCCAGCAGCTCGGGACAGGTGAACTATGGCTACACCTTC

V: TRBV5-6
D: TRBD2
size: -
J: TRBJ2-1
CDR3: CASSLGTIEQFF
DNA: TGTGCCAGCAGCTTAGGGACTATTGAGCAGTTCTTC

V: TRBV6-5
D: -
size: -
J: TRBJ2-1
CDR3: CASSYGPGDYNEQFF
DNA: TGTGCCAGCAGTTACGGGCCAGGGGACTACAATGAGCAGTTCTTC

V: TRBV3-1/TRBV3-2
D: TRBD1
size: few
J: TRBJ1-1
CDR3: CASQDRDDTEAFF
DNA: TGTGCCAGCCAGGACAGGGACGACACTGAAGCTTTCTTT

V: TRBV6-5
D: -
size: -
J: TRBJ2-1
CDR3: CASSYSWVSSYNEQFF
DNA: TGTGCCAGCAGTTACTCATGGGTTAGCTCCTACAATGAGCAGTTCTTC